This TCR beta chain is drawn from a study of shared clonotypes between healthy human individuals. Study-wide results and limits: The expectation was that sequencing depth would affect clonotype sharing among donors. The diversity represented, both genetic and in exposure history, was limited by few donors.

The authors ran the assay at deep level. This table comes from immunoSEQ multiplex PCR, and its TCRdb copy is limited to in-frame clones, with some not included. Of over a million clones in the sample, roughly 96% were seen once. The CDR3 totals 14 residues. Trimming stripped 7 bases from V and 3 bases from J, with 15 bases between. Germline loops: CDR1 ENHRY, CDR2 SYGVKD. Note on this clone: What it binds is not known.

Sequenced sample: naive CD4+ T cells sorted from blood. The subset: CD45RA+ positively selected. The rearrangement joins TRBV10-3 to TRBJ1-1, with D perhaps TRBD1 (5 bases). The sequence was obtained from a man aged 30-40 years in good health. The CDR3 here is CAITLGGFDTEAFF. In DNA form, the CDR3 reads TGTGCCATCACCCTGGGGGGTTTCGACACTGAAGCTTTCTTT.